This entry describes one T cell receptor beta chain. Its antigen is unidentified. This sample stems from a study of neoadjuvant nivolumab and ipilimumab in lung cancer. Study-level background: Nivolumab 3 mg/kg was given days 1, 15 and 29, plus ipilimumab 1 mg/kg day 1 in combination.

This table comes from immunoSEQ multiplex PCR, and its TCRdb copy is limited to in-frame clones, with some not included. Here the sample spans about 6,500 clones, roughly 83% being singletons. Overall study results and limits: Resected-tumor TCR richness correlated positively with pretherapy blood richness. From pretherapy to surgery, tumor richness and clonality rose with dual therapy. Only a single major-pathologic-response sample was available for clonality analysis.

V was trimmed by 3 bases and J by 3 bases, leaving 15 bases between them. CDR1 LGHNA and CDR2 YNFKEQ come from the germline V gene. The CDR3 is 16 amino acids. The source was tumor tissue, collected after neoadjuvant nivolumab, alone or with ipilimumab, at or shortly before surgery. This TCR derives from an adult with non-small cell lung cancer. The chain employs TRBV4-2 and TRBJ1-3; no clear D. The CDR3 sequence: CASSHSGGEDGNTIYF. The DNA for the CDR3 is TGTGCCAGCAGCCACTCAGGTGGGGAGGATGGAAACACCATATATTTT.